The 27 T cell receptor beta chains given below trace back to one sample, sequenced in a study of T-cell memory formation after mild COVID-19 (dated by TCRdb to the early 2020s). Preparation of the library involved 5' RACE. Sequencing took place on an Illumina NovaSeq 6000. The raw public reads went through TCRdb reprocessing: fastp at Q25, MiXCR clone calling, in-frame beta chains kept. Under each unique CDR3 protein, matching rows form one entry showing the most common genes and DNA. The sample data list around 340,000 distinct CDR3 sequences, and over 10% of these were observed just once. The ten biggest clones cover about 22% of the sample. Specimen: PBMCs or a T cell subset sorted from them (not recorded which). The receptors stem from a man aged 18 to 29 who had mild COVID-19 (a few samples of this study predate the infection). The sample titles of this study are shuffled in the database, so cell type and time point are left out; the donor was told from shared clones.

This clonotype has a count of ten or more. This chain links TRBV5-1 with TRBJ2-7; D gene uncertain. This CDR3 is 16 amino acids long. CDR1 is SGHRS and CDR2 is YFSETQ in the germline V gene. V lost 0 bases to trimming and J lost 0 bases, with 13 bases between them. The CDR3 nucleotides are TGCGCCAGCAGCTTGGAGGTCAGTACAAGCTCCTACGAGCAGTACTTC. Its translation: CASSLEVSTSSYEQYF. Using reference TRBV5-1 and TRBJ2-7 for the parts outside the CDR3, the full variable domain is KAGVTQTPRYLIKTRGQQVTLSCSPISGHRSVSWYQQTPGQGLQFLFEYFSETQRNKGNFPGRFSGRQFSNSRSEMNVSTLELGDSALYLCASSLEVSTSSYEQYFGPGTRLTVT.

The chain combines TRBV25-1 with TRBJ2-3, with a tentative D call TRBD1 (5 bases). Germline V lookup: CDR1 MGHDK, CDR2 SYGVNS. V lost 3 bases and J 2 bases, leaving 9 bases between the germline ends. This CDR3 region has 14 residues. The CDR3 DNA reads TGTGCCAGCAGTGACAGGGTTCTCACAGATACGCAGTATTTT. This codes for CASSDRVLTDTQYF. The full variable domain, completed using reference TRBV25-1 and TRBJ2-3, is EADIYQTPRYLVIGTGKKITLECSQTMGHDKMYWYQQDPGMELHLIHYSYGVNSTEKGDLSSESTVSRIRTEHFPLTLESARPSHTSQYLCASSDRVLTDTQYFGPGTRLTVL.

To note about this clonotype: It may be a read error: a sequence one base away is much more abundant. V usage is TRBV7-3 and J usage is TRBJ1-1, with a possible D match to TRBD1 (5 bases). CDR3 size: 14 residues. V was pared by 5 bases and J by 6 bases, with 16 bases between. The germline V gene has CDR1 SGHTA and CDR2 FQGTGA. This CDR3 reads CASSALRGSSEAFF. The CDR3 DNA follows: TGTGCCAGCAGCGCCCTGAGGGGTTCGTCTGAAGCTTTCTTT.

This clonotype was recorded a few times. This chain links TRBV2 with TRBJ1-6, with D maybe TRBD1 (6 bases). This CDR3 contains 17 residues. CDR1 and CDR2 from the germline V gene are SNHLY and FYNNEI. Deletions cut 5 bases from V and 5 bases from J, with 19 bases between. CDR3 in DNA: TGTGCCAGCAGTTACCAACAGGGAAATCGCAATAATTCACCCCTCCACTTT. Its protein product is CASSYQQGNRNNSPLHF.

The chain couples TRBV7-8 to TRBJ2-2; no reliable D call. Germline values: CDR1 SGHVS, CDR2 FQNEAQ. The CDR3 extends over 15 amino acids. With 0 bases removed from V and 1 base from J, the gap between germline ends came to 6 bases. Written as DNA, the CDR3 is TGTGCCAGCAGCTTAGCGTTTGGGAACACCGGGGAGCTGTTTTTT. It translates to CASSLAFGNTGELFF.

This clonotype was counted a few times. The rearrangement uses TRBV4-3 and TRBJ1-5; the match to TRBD1 covers 8 bases. Germline CDR1 and CDR2: LGHNA and YSLEER. CDR3 length: 17 residues. V trimming: 0 bases; J trimming: 4 bases; junction bases outside the gene matches: 8. The CDR3 spells CASSQDHDRGRNQPQHF. As DNA, the CDR3 is TGCGCCAGCAGCCAAGACCATGACAGGGGACGAAATCAGCCCCAGCATTTT.

This clonotype was counted between two and nine times. This rearrangement joins TRBV12-3 or TRBV12-4 to TRBJ1-1; D possibly corresponds to TRBD1 (5 bases). This CDR3 spans 12 amino acids. V was cut by 4 bases and J by 7 bases, with 10 bases left in between. CDR3 sequence: CASSSSGDEAFF. As DNA, the CDR3 is TGTGCCAGCAGTTCGTCGGGGGATGAAGCTTTCTTT.

The chain joins TRBV28 to TRBJ2-7; D is perhaps TRBD2 (6 bases). The germline V gene encodes CDR1 MDHEN and CDR2 SYDVKM. Trimming cost V 3 bases and J 6 bases, with 9 bases left between them. The CDR3 totals 12 residues. The CDR3 here is CASSLGGTEQYV. The CDR3, as DNA: TGTGCCAGCAGTTTGGGGGGTACCGAGCAGTACGTC.

The CDR3 region has the DNA TGTGCCAGCAGTTACATCGGGCAAGAGACCCAGTACTTC. This codes for CASSYIGQETQYF. The V and J genes are TRBV6-2 or TRBV6-3 and TRBJ2-5; D is undetermined. Looked up from germline, CDR1 is MNHEY and CDR2 is SVGEGT. The ends were cut back, 2 bases at V and 2 bases at J, with 6 bases in the middle. The CDR3 loop spans 13 amino acids.

In its sample, this clonotype was seen a few times. The rearrangement joins TRBV7-2 to TRBJ2-5; 9 bases line up with TRBD1. Germline V gene sequence: CDR1 SGHTA, CDR2 FQGNSA. The CDR3 runs to 14 residues. J was trimmed by 5 bases and V by 5 bases; bases with no gene match: 6. CDR3 bases: TGTGCCAGCAGCCCTCACAGGGGGCCCGAGACCCAGTACTTC. Its protein is CASSPHRGPETQYF.

This clonotype was seen a few times. The gene calls are TRBV20-1 and TRBJ1-2, with D tentatively TRBD1 (5 bases). V dropped 0 bases and J dropped 3 bases, with 17 bases sitting between them. CDR1 DFQATT and CDR2 SNEGSKA come from the germline V gene (reference sequence). The CDR3 totals 16 residues. The CDR3 nucleotides read TGCAGTGCTAGAGATTTGGGGCAGGGAGGTTACTATGGCTACACCTTC. Translation gives CSARDLGQGGYYGYTF.

At least ten counts were recorded for this clonotype. V usage is TRBV4-1 and J usage is TRBJ2-3, with D possibly being TRBD1 or TRBD2 (6 bases each). The CDR3 totals 15 residues. CDR1 and CDR2 (germline): MGHRA, YSYEKL. Deletions cut 0 bases from V and 6 bases from J, with 13 bases between. CDR3 sequence: CASSQDRGARDTQYF. The CDR3 DNA reads TGCGCCAGCAGCCAAGATAGGGGGGCTCGGGATACGCAGTATTTT.

This clonotype has a handful of counts. V gene TRBV7-9 combines with J gene TRBJ2-2; a weak D match, TRBD2 (5 bases). This CDR3 region has 16 residues. With 9 bases removed from V and 2 bases from J, the gap between germline ends came to 19 bases. From germline, CDR1 is SEHNR and CDR2 FQNEAQ (reference sequence). CDR3 amino acids: CAREPRGQLNTGELFF. The CDR3 DNA sequence: TGTGCCAGGGAACCCCGAGGGCAACTAAACACCGGGGAGCTGTTTTTT. The variable domain in full, completed from reference TRBV7-9 and TRBJ2-2, reads DTGVSQNPRHKITKRGQNVTFRCDPISEHNRLYWYRQTLGQGPEFLTYFQNEAQLEKSRLLSDRFSAERPKGSFSTLEIQRTEQGDSAMYLCAREPRGQLNTGELFFGEGSRLTVL.

This chain connects TRBV29-1 to TRBJ1-2; tentatively, D is TRBD1 (6 bases). V was pared by 7 bases and J by 8 bases, with 17 bases between. The germline V gene has CDR1 SQVTM and CDR2 ANQGSEA. The CDR3 has 12 amino acids. The CDR3 DNA reads TGCAGCGCCATTCCCGGGGGCGTCGGCTACACCTTC. It translates to CSAIPGGVGYTF.

Many counts were recorded for this clonotype. The chain employs TRBV10-3 and TRBJ2-6; the D is unclear. V lost 2 bases, J lost 0 bases, and 11 bases lay in between. Germline V gene sequence: CDR1 ENHRY, CDR2 SYGVKD. The CDR3 contains 17 residues. Written as DNA, the CDR3 is TGTGCCATCAGTGAGATTCGACGGATCTCTGGGGCCAACGTCCTGACTTTC. Its translation is CAISEIRRISGANVLTF.

The J gene is TRBJ2-3, the V gene TRBV29-1; D is ambiguous. The CDR3 covers 14 residues. The V end lost 5 bases, the J end lost 0 bases, and 12 bases lay between the germline ends. The germline CDR1 and CDR2 sequences are SQVTM and ANQGSEA. The DNA of the CDR3 is TGCAGCGTTAACCGGAAGTCTAGCACAGATACGCAGTATTTT. It codes for CSVNRKSSTDTQYF.

This clonotype was detected a few times. CDR3 region: CASSLAPTGTNSPLHF. The CDR3 coding sequence is TGTGCCAGCAGCTTGGCCCCGACAGGGACAAATTCACCCCTCCACTTT. The chain combines TRBV5-5 with TRBJ1-6; TRBD1 matches at 7 bases. The CDR3 sequence is 16 residues long. In germline, CDR1 is SGHKS, CDR2 YYEKEE (reference sequence). With 0 bases clipped from V and 7 bases from J, the junction kept 7 bases outside the gene matches.

The table lists this clonotype with many counts. This sequence joins TRBV4-2 and TRBJ2-7; D may match TRBD1 or TRBD2 (5 bases each). The V gene's germline CDR1 is LGHNA and CDR2 YNFKEQ. This CDR3 has 14 residues. The V and J ends lost 0 bases and 3 bases respectively, with 9 bases between them. CDR3: CASSQDAGSYEQYF. For the CDR3, the DNA is TGTGCCAGCAGCCAAGATGCAGGGAGCTACGAGCAGTACTTC.

V and J are TRBV7-8 and TRBJ1-6, with TRBD1 matching over 10 bases. CDR1 SGHVS and CDR2 FQNEAQ come from the germline V gene. V shed 5 bases and J 7 bases; nucleotides not matched to a gene: 2. The CDR3 spans 14 residues. The CDR3 loop reads CASSGDRGNSPLHF. CDR3 bases: TGTGCCAGCAGCGGGGACAGGGGAAATTCACCCCTCCACTTT.

This sequence joins TRBV6-5 and TRBJ2-3; TRBD1 aligns across 9 bases. The CDR3 runs to 16 residues. Per germline, CDR1 MNHEY and CDR2 SVGAGI. V trimming: 4 bases; J trimming: 1 base; junction bases outside the gene matches: 6. The CDR3 reads CASSFSGTGRTDTQYF. The CDR3 DNA is TGTGCCAGCAGTTTTTCCGGGACAGGGCGCACAGATACGCAGTATTTT.

This clonotype was seen more than once but under ten times. V usage is TRBV29-1 and J usage is TRBJ2-4, with TRBD2 matching 8 bases. CDR1 SQVTM and CDR2 ANQGSEA come from the germline V gene. The length of the CDR3 is 17 residues. V lost 4 bases to trimming and J lost 0 bases; unmatched junction nucleotides: 11. The CDR3 DNA reads TGCAGCGTTGGCCTTCGCGGGGGGTCCATAGCCAAAAACATTCAGTACTTC. Its translation is CSVGLRGGSIAKNIQYF.

The rearrangement joins TRBV6-2 or TRBV6-3 to TRBJ2-7; 12 nucleotides line up with TRBD2. Germline V CDR1 and CDR2: MNHEY, SVGEGT. With 0 bases clipped from V and 6 bases from J, the junction kept 6 bases outside the gene matches. The CDR3 loop spans 16 amino acids. The CDR3 reads CASSYSPLLAGGEQYV. The CDR3 DNA is TGTGCCAGCAGTTACTCCCCTTTACTAGCGGGGGGCGAGCAGTACGTC.

The V and J genes are TRBV4-1 and TRBJ2-3, with no clear D. V shed 0 bases and J shed 5 bases, with 6 bases lying between them. The CDR3 runs 13 residues. The germline V gene encodes CDR1 MGHRA and CDR2 YSYEKL. CDR3 in amino acids: CASSQEYRDTQYF. The CDR3 DNA follows: TGCGCCAGCAGCCAAGAGTATCGAGATACGCAGTATTTT.

There are a few counts of this clonotype. The chain recombines TRBV2 with TRBJ1-2, with TRBD1 matching 9 bases. V shed 7 bases and J 3 bases; nucleotides not matched to a gene: 3. The CDR3 extends over 13 amino acids. The germline V gene has CDR1 SNHLY and CDR2 FYNNEI. The CDR3 region is CASNRDRDYGYTF. The CDR3 DNA follows: TGTGCCAGCAATAGGGACAGGGACTATGGCTACACCTTC.

V and J are TRBV4-1 and TRBJ2-2, with D perhaps matching TRBD1 or TRBD2 (5 bases each). The CDR3 is made up of 15 amino acids. CDR1 and CDR2 from the germline V gene are MGHRA and YSYEKL. The V gene lost 4 bases and the J gene lost 3 bases, with 12 bases spanning the gap. CDR3 loop: CASSPGRRDTGELFF. The CDR3 bases are TGCGCCAGCAGCCCGGGACGTCGGGACACCGGGGAGCTGTTTTTT.

This chain joins TRBV14 and TRBJ1-2, with 9 bases lining up with TRBD1. V dropped 4 bases and J dropped 7; count of bases not matched to a gene: 7. CDR1 is SGHDN and CDR2 is FVKESK in the germline V gene. The CDR3 runs 14 residues. The CDR3 DNA sequence: TGTGCCAGCAGCCGGGGACAGGGTTTAGTTGGCTACACCTTC. Its protein product is CASSRGQGLVGYTF.

V gene TRBV5-5 combines with J gene TRBJ2-7; no reliable D call. Looked up from germline, CDR1 is SGHKS and CDR2 is YYEKEE (reference sequence). Trimming removed 4 bases from V and 2 bases from J, with 13 bases in between. This CDR3 contains 14 residues. This CDR3 reads CASSVLYGPYEQYV. The CDR3 coding sequence is TGTGCCAGCAGCGTTCTCTATGGCCCCTACGAGCAGTACGTC.